This T cell receptor (beta chain) was observed in a study of cytomegalovirus exposure and HLA in healthy donors. Broader study findings: A link between a missense DCLRE1C variant and TCR beta V- and J-gene trimming emerged from a later analysis. In a later analysis, the majority of CMV-associated beta chains seemingly showed HLA restriction.

Note on this clone: Its matching antigen is unknown.

Vbeta (60) and Jbeta (13) primers were used in the PCR. Some clones are missing from TCRdb's copy, which holds only in-frame ones; the method was immunoSEQ multiplex PCR. The sample's table shows about 160,000 clones. The V and J ends lost 1 base and 4 bases respectively, with 18 bases between them. The CDR3 extends over 16 amino acids. Germline V CDR1 and CDR2: SGHRS, YFSETQ. The sample taken for sequencing was PBMCs. The receptor was derived from a woman aged 55-75 years in good health and CMV-seronegative. The rearrangement joins TRBV5-1 to TRBJ2-7; D remains ambiguous. The CDR3 DNA follows: TGCGCCAGCAGCTTGAACGGAGTAGAGCGCTTTTACGAGCAGTACTTC. It translates to CASSLNGVERFYEQYF.